This T cell receptor beta chain was captured by sequencing in a study of cytomegalovirus exposure and HLA in healthy donors. Study-wide findings and caveats: A later examination showed that TCR association rates differed by HLA locus, with DRB1 most and HLA-C fewest.

Unrecorded immune exposures were likely, despite nominal health at sampling. Amplification used 60 Vbeta primers and 13 Jbeta primers. Only in-frame clones appear in the TCRdb table, and some are missing; sequencing was by immunoSEQ multiplex PCR. The sample lists some 140,000 clones, 75% to 85% occurring once. This clone was recorded only once. Its antigen is not identified. There are 14 residues in the CDR3. The V and J ends lost 1 base and 1 base, in that order; junction bases with no gene match: 1. Germline CDR1 is SEHNR and CDR2 is FQNEAQ (reference sequence). The sequenced sample was PBMCs. The rearrangement joins TRBV7-9 to TRBJ2-7; 7 bases match TRBD1. The clonotype comes from a man between 25 and 39 years old in good health and CMV-seropositive. In nucleotides, the CDR3 is TGTGCCAGCAGCTTAGGGGACAGATCCTACGAGCAGTACTTC. This gives the protein CASSLGDRSYEQYF.